What follows are 9 T cell receptor beta chains derived from one specimen sequenced in a study of blood T cell repertoires in COVID-19. Clones were read by immunoSEQ multiplex PCR, and TCRdb kept only the in-frame ones, dropping some. The profile shows 250,000 to 300,000 clones, under 90% of them singletons. Sequencing was carried out using peripheral blood. The receptors stem from a man in his fifties or sixties with acute or convalescent COVID-19.

The chain combines TRBV4-1 with TRBJ2-1; TRBD1 aligns across 7 bases. Germline V CDR1 and CDR2: MGHRA, YSYEKL. V dropped 1 base and J dropped 4; count of bases not matched to a gene: 4. The CDR3 has 15 amino acids. The CDR3 region is CASSQGGGKYNEQFF. Written as DNA, the CDR3 is TGCGCCAGCAGCCAAGGAGGGGGCAAATACAATGAGCAGTTCTTC.

This clone has just one count. This chain links TRBV30 with TRBJ2-2, with a tentative D call TRBD2 (5 bases). Deletions cut 2 bases from V and 0 bases from J, with 10 bases between. This CDR3 contains 15 residues. The germline gives CDR1 GTSNPN, CDR2 SVGIG (reference sequence). The CDR3 reads CAWSRGQANTGELFF. In nucleotides, the CDR3 is TGTGCCTGGAGTCGGGGTCAGGCGAACACCGGGGAGCTGTTTTTT.

The V gene is TRBV3-1 (or the pseudogene TRBV3-2), the J gene TRBJ1-1; D is possibly TRBD1 (6 bases). The germline V and J ends were trimmed by 1 base and 6 bases, with 18 bases remaining between them. Germline CDR1 and CDR2: LGHDT and YNNKEL (reference sequence). This CDR3 region has 16 residues. CDR3 protein: CASSQALGVKGAEAFF. In DNA, the CDR3 is TGTGCCAGCAGCCAAGCTCTGGGCGTCAAGGGGGCTGAAGCTTTCTTT.

The chain has TRBV4-2 and TRBJ1-4; TRBD1 agrees at 9 bases. Looked up from germline, CDR1 is LGHNA and CDR2 is YNFKEQ. Trimming at V came to 0 bases and at J to 8 bases, leaving 7 bases not matched to a gene. The CDR3 sequence is 16 residues long. CDR3 region: CASSQDPGQGWEKLFF. The CDR3 DNA follows: TGTGCCAGCAGCCAAGATCCGGGACAGGGTTGGGAAAAACTGTTTTTT.

The genes are TRBV7-3 and TRBJ2-3, with 9 bases aligning to TRBD2. The CDR3 has 14 residues. V shed 5 bases, J shed 7 bases, and the junction held 7 bases outside the gene matches. Germline-derived CDR1 and CDR2 are SGHTA and FQGTGA. In DNA form, the CDR3 reads TGTGCCAGCAGCGGCGGGGGGGCCGATAATACGCAGTATTTT. Translated: CASSGGGADNTQYF.

CDR3 nucleotides: TGTGCCAGCAGTGAAGGGGGACAGCTGTTCTATGGCTACACCTTC. This gives the protein CASSEGGQLFYGYTF. J is TRBJ1-2 and V is TRBV2; TRBD1 aligns across 7 bases. The V gene end was trimmed by 1 base and the J gene end by 4 bases; junction bases not matched to a gene: 6. The germline V gene has CDR1 SNHLY and CDR2 FYNNEI. The CDR3 has 15 amino acids.

V is TRBV7-9 and J is TRBJ1-2; D is perhaps TRBD1 (5 bases). V lost 1 base and J lost 6, with 15 bases in between. The germline V gene encodes CDR1 SEHNR and CDR2 FQNEAQ (reference sequence). The CDR3 loop spans 15 amino acids. The CDR3 bases are TGTGCCAGCAGCTTAGACAGGAGCTCGAGCGATGGCTACACCTTC. This sequence encodes CASSLDRSSSDGYTF.

The V and J genes are TRBV5-4 and TRBJ1-2; 7 bases align to TRBD1. Germline CDR1 and CDR2: SGHNT and YYREEE (reference sequence). The CDR3 has 15 amino acids. Trimming cost V 3 bases and J 3 bases; bases outside gene matches: 8. In nucleotides, the CDR3 is TGTGCCAGCAGCTCCATGACAGGGTACGACTATGGCTACACCTTC. Protein sequence: CASSSMTGYDYGYTF.

This chain connects TRBV6-5 to TRBJ1-5; no reliable D call. V dropped 6 bases and J dropped 6 bases, with 12 bases sitting between them. Germline CDR1 is MNHEY and CDR2 is SVGAGI. The CDR3 covers 13 residues. Here the CDR3 DNA reads TGTGCCAGCAGCGGGGTGGGTAGTCAGCCCCAGCATTTT. Protein sequence: CASSGVGSQPQHF.